This T cell receptor beta chain stems from a study of radiotherapy plus CTLA-4 blockade in lung cancer. The germline V gene encodes CDR1 ENHRY and CDR2 SYGVKD. The CDR3 runs 12 residues. Trimming stripped 6 bases from V and 4 bases from J, with 8 bases between. Data came from immunoSEQ multiplex PCR; TCRdb stores just in-frame clones and leaves some out. This sample has tens of thousands of clones, with approximately 81% found just once. The chain is built from TRBV10-3 and TRBJ2-3; D may be TRBD1 (5 bases). Material: peripheral blood, obtained from a patient treated with radiotherapy plus ipilimumab. This TCR was recovered from a human donor with non-small cell lung cancer whose response to radiotherapy plus ipilimumab could not be evaluated. This CDR3 is CAISPGPDTQYF. CDR3 DNA: TGTGCCATCAGCCCAGGGCCAGATACGCAGTATTTT.